The 16 T cell receptor beta chains reported below all come from one sample, sequenced in a study of control samples from healthy donors and cancer patients. Produced via immunoSEQ multiplex PCR; TCRdb's table is partial and in-frame only. This sample has 150,000 to 200,000 clones, with around 90% found just once. The sample was blood. The receptor source for this set is a woman between 50 and 59 years old in good health.

The chain couples TRBV28 to TRBJ2-7; 12 bases fit TRBD2. With 3 bases clipped from V and 3 bases from J, the junction kept 3 bases outside the gene matches. Germline CDR1 MDHEN, CDR2 SYDVKM. This CDR3 is built from 15 residues. The CDR3 loop is CASSFTSGRIYEQYF. CDR3 in DNA: TGTGCCAGCAGTTTTACTAGCGGGAGGATCTACGAGCAGTACTTC.

The rearrangement links TRBV4-3 to TRBJ2-2; 16 bases line up with TRBD2. Germline V gene lookup returns CDR1 LGHNA and CDR2 YSLEER. The CDR3 loop spans 18 amino acids. Trimming took 0 bases from V and 3 from J; bases not matched to a gene: 1. The CDR3 bases are TGCGCCAGCAGCCAAGAAGGGACTAGCGGGGGGGACACCGGGGAGCTGTTTTTT. Amino acids: CASSQEGTSGGDTGELFF.

The CDR3: CAWSVRTSRGYTF. CDR3 nucleotides: TGTGCCTGGAGTGTCCGGACTTCTCGGGGCTACACCTTC. This sequence joins TRBV30 and TRBJ1-2; D is ambiguous. The germline V and J ends were trimmed by 0 bases and 8 bases, with 13 bases remaining between them. Germline V gives CDR1 GTSNPN, CDR2 SVGIG (reference sequence). This CDR3 spans 13 amino acids.

The DNA for the CDR3 is TGTGCCAGCAGCAAGGGGGGGGGTCCCATGAACACTGAAGCTTTCTTT. As protein: CASSKGGGPMNTEAFF. The chain recombines TRBV7-2 with TRBJ1-1, with D possibly being TRBD1 (6 bases). The CDR3 extends over 16 amino acids. The V gene's germline CDR1 is SGHTA and CDR2 FQGNSA. With 5 bases removed from V and 0 bases from J, the gap between germline ends came to 16 bases.

The genes are TRBV5-5 and TRBJ2-1, with TRBD2 as a possible D gene (6 bases). V was clipped by 3 bases and J by 7 bases, with 23 bases between them. The CDR3 totals 17 residues. Germline CDR1 SGHKS, CDR2 YYEKEE (reference sequence). CDR3 nucleotides: TGTGCCAGCAGCTGGGAGCAGGGATTTACTAGCCTGAATGAGCAGTTCTTC. It yields the protein CASSWEQGFTSLNEQFF.

The chain has TRBV5-6 and TRBJ1-6; a weak D match, TRBD1 (6 bases). This CDR3 has 15 amino acids. V lost 4 bases and J lost 10, with 18 bases in between. CDR1 and CDR2 (germline): SGHDT, YYEEEE. CDR3 sequence (DNA): TGTGCCAGCAGCGACCGGGACAAGGTGGCGTCACCCCTCCACTTT. Protein sequence: CASSDRDKVASPLHF.

The V gene is TRBV28, the J gene TRBJ2-6; TRBD1 matches 10 bases. This CDR3 spans 16 amino acids. V shed 8 bases, J shed 2 bases, and the junction held 6 bases outside the gene matches. Germline V CDR1 and CDR2: MDHEN, SYDVKM. In DNA, the CDR3 is TGTGCCAGCCGGACAGGGGGTGAGACTGGGGCCAACGTCCTGACTTTC. Its translation is CASRTGGETGANVLTF.

J is TRBJ1-4 and V is TRBV4-3; a weak D match, TRBD1 (6 bases). This CDR3 is built from 13 residues. V gave up 2 bases and J gave up 13 bases, with 14 bases separating them. Germline CDR1 and CDR2: LGHNA and YSLEER. The DNA for the CDR3 is TGCGCCAGCAGCCAACCTGGCAGGGGAGGACTGTTTTTT. It encodes CASSQPGRGGLFF.

The chain couples TRBV7-3 to TRBJ2-1; 7 nucleotides agree with TRBD2. V trimming: 7 bases; J trimming: 8 bases; junction bases outside the gene matches: 11. The CDR3 has 14 amino acids. CDR1 is SGHTA and CDR2 is FQGTGA in the germline V gene. The CDR3 spells CASTRAGPEDEQFF. CDR3 DNA sequence: TGTGCCAGCACCCGAGCGGGACCGGAGGATGAGCAGTTCTTC.

V gene TRBV30 combines with J gene TRBJ2-2; tentatively, D is TRBD1 (6 bases). CDR1 is GTSNPN, CDR2 SVGIG, per germline (reference sequence). V shed 2 bases and J shed 6 bases, with 13 bases lying between them. The CDR3 totals 14 residues. CDR3 amino acids: CAWSSTGLAGELFF. DNA of the CDR3: TGTGCCTGGAGTTCCACAGGGTTGGCCGGGGAGCTGTTTTTT.

This chain connects TRBV5-4 to TRBJ1-2, with a tentative D call TRBD1 (5 bases). Between the trimmed V and J ends, which lost 4 bases and 8 bases, there was a span of 12 bases. The length of the CDR3 is 12 residues. The germline V gene encodes CDR1 SGHNT and CDR2 YYREEE (reference sequence). The CDR3 sequence is CASSVDNGGYTF. CDR3 DNA sequence: TGTGCCAGCAGCGTGGACAACGGGGGCTACACCTTC. Variable domain in full (rest from reference TRBV5-4 and TRBJ1-2): ETGVTQSPTHLIKTRGQQVTLRCSSQSGHNTVSWYQQALGQGPQFIFQYYREEENGRGNFPPRFSGLQFPNYSSELNVNALELDDSALYLCASSVDNGGYTFGSGTRLTVV.

Remarks on this clone: Within the sample, other DNA sequences also encode this same CDR3. This rearrangement joins TRBV5-5 to TRBJ2-7; D is perhaps TRBD1 (6 bases). Per the germline V gene, CDR1 is SGHKS and CDR2 is YYEKEE (reference sequence). V lost 0 bases and J 3 bases, leaving 7 bases between the germline ends. CDR3 length: 13 amino acids. The CDR3 DNA follows: TGTGCCAGCAGCTTGGGGACAGACTACGAGCAGTACTTC. Translating gives CASSLGTDYEQYF.

This clone came up once. V is TRBV21-1 and J is TRBJ2-5; the table's D call of TRBD2 was not tested on the DNA. TRBV21-1 is assigned pseudogene status. The CDR3 is made up of 22 amino acids. CDR3 DNA: TGTGCCAGCAGCAAATTAAATACTAAGTATTGCAAACTAGCTCCGGGTGAAGAGACCCAGTACTTC. Protein sequence: CASSKLNTKYCKLAPGEETQYF.

The gene calls are TRBV10-3 and TRBJ2-1; a possible D gene is TRBD1 (6 bases). Trimming took off 3 bases at V and 7 bases at J, with 19 bases between the two ends. CDR3 length: 16 amino acids. Germline V gene sequence: CDR1 ENHRY, CDR2 SYGVKD. This chain's CDR3 is CAISDRGQTGRNEQFF. CDR3 DNA sequence: TGTGCCATCAGTGACCGAGGACAGACCGGACGGAATGAGCAGTTCTTC.

The genes are TRBV7-2 and TRBJ2-5; the D is unclear. Germline V gene data show CDR1 as SGHTA and CDR2 as FQGNSA. V was shortened by 1 base and J by 0 bases, with 9 bases between the two germline ends. The CDR3 has 15 residues. The CDR3, as DNA: TGTGCCAGCAGCTTAGTAACTAACTACCAAGAGACCCAGTACTTC. Its protein is CASSLVTNYQETQYF.

The rearrangement joins TRBV7-2 to TRBJ1-5, with 7 bases fitting TRBD1. This CDR3 contains 16 residues. CDR1 and CDR2 (germline): SGHTA, FQGNSA. Trimming at V came to 4 bases and at J to 3 bases, leaving 9 bases not matched to a gene. The CDR3 DNA reads TGTGCCAGCAGCTCTCGGGTAGGGGGCAACAATCAGCCCCAGCATTTT. Translated, it gives CASSSRVGGNNQPQHF.